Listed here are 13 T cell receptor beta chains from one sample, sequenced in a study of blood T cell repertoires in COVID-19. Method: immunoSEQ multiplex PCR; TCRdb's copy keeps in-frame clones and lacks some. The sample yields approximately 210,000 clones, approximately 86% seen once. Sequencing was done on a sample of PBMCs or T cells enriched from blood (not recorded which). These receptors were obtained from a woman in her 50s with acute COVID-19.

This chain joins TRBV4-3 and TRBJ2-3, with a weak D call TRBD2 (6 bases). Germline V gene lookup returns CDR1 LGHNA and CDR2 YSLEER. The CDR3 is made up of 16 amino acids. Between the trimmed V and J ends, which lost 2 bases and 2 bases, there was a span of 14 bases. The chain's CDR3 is CASSQQAGLFTDTQYF. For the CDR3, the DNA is TGCGCCAGCAGCCAACAAGCGGGCCTCTTCACAGATACGCAGTATTTT.

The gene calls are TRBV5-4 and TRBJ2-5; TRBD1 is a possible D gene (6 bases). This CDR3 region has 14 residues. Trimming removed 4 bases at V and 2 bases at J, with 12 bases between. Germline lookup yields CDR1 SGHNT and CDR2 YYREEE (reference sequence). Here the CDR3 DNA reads TGTGCCAGCAGCGTGGACAGTAATCAAGAGACCCAGTACTTC. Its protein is CASSVDSNQETQYF.

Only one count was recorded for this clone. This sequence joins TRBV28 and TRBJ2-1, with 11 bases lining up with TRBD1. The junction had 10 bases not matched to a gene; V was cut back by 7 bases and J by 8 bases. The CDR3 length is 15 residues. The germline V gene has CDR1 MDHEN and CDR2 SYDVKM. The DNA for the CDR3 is TGTGCCAGCACGAGCGGGGGACAGGGGGTCGATGAGCAGTTCTTC. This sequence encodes CASTSGGQGVDEQFF.

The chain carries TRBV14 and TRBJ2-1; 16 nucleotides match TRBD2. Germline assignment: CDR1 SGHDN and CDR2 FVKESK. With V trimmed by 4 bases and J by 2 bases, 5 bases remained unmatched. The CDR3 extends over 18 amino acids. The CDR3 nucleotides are TGTGCCAGCAGCCCGGGACTAGCGGGAGGGCGTCCCTACAATGAGCAGTTCTTC. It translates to CASSPGLAGGRPYNEQFF.

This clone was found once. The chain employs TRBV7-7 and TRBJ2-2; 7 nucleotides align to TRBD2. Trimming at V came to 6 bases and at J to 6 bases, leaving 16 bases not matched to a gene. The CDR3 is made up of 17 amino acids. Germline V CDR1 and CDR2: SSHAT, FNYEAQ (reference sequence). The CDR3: CASSSAAGRAVAGELFF. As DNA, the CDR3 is TGTGCCAGCAGTTCTGCTGCGGGGAGGGCCGTGGCCGGGGAGCTGTTTTTT.

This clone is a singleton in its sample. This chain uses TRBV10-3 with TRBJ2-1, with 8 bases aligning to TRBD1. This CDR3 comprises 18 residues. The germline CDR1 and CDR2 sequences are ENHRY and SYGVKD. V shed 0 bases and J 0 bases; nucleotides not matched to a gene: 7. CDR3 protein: CAISESGTGSASYNEQFF. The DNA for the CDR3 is TGTGCCATCAGTGAGTCAGGGACAGGATCAGCCTCCTACAATGAGCAGTTCTTC.

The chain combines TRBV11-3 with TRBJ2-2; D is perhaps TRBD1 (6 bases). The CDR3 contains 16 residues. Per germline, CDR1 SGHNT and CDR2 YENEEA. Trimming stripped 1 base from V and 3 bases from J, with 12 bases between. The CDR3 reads CASSLAGQRYTGELFF. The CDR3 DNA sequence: TGTGCCAGCAGCTTAGCAGGACAGAGATACACCGGGGAGCTGTTTTTT.

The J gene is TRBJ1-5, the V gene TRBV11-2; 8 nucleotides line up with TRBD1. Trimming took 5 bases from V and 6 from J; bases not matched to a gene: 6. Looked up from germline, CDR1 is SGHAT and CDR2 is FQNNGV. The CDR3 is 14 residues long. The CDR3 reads CASSPTTGGQPQHF. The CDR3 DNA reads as TGTGCCAGCAGCCCCACAACAGGGGGTCAGCCCCAGCATTTT.

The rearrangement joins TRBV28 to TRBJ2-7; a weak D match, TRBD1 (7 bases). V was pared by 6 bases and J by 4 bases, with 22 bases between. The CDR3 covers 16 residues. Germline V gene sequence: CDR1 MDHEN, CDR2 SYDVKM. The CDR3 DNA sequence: TGTGCCAGCAGAAATAACGGTCAGGGGGGTGGGTACGAGCAGTACTTC. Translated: CASRNNGQGGGYEQYF.

The CDR3 nucleotides are TGCGCCAGCAGTCATCGCGGCTCTGGGGCCAACGTCCTGACTTTC. Its protein product is CASSHRGSGANVLTF. This chain uses TRBV23-1 with TRBJ2-6; D is unresolved. TRBV23-1 is given ORF status, its function remaining uncertain. V was trimmed by 3 bases and J by 0 bases, leaving 6 bases between them. The CDR3 covers 15 residues.

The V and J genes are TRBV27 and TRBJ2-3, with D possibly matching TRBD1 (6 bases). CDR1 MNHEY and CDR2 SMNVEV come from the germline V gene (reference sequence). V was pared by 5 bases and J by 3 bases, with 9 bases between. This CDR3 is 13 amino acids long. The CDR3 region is CASSDRQTDTQYF. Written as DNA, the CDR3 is TGTGCCAGCAGTGACAGGCAAACAGATACGCAGTATTTT.

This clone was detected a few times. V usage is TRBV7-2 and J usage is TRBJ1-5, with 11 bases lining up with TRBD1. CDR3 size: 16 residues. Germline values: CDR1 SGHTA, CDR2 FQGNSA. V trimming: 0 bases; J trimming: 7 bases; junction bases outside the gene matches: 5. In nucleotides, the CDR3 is TGTGCCAGCAGCTTAGCGGACAGGGGGCGCGGACAGCCCCAGCATTTT. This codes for CASSLADRGRGQPQHF.

CDR3 protein: CASSLARDRNSPLHF. The CDR3 coding sequence is TGTGCCAGCAGCTTGGCCCGGGACAGAAATTCACCCCTCCACTTT. This chain links TRBV5-4 with TRBJ1-6; 7 bases agree with TRBD1. V was pared by 0 bases and J by 7 bases, with 4 bases of the junction left unmatched. This CDR3 is 15 amino acids long. The germline gives CDR1 SGHNT, CDR2 YYREEE (reference sequence).